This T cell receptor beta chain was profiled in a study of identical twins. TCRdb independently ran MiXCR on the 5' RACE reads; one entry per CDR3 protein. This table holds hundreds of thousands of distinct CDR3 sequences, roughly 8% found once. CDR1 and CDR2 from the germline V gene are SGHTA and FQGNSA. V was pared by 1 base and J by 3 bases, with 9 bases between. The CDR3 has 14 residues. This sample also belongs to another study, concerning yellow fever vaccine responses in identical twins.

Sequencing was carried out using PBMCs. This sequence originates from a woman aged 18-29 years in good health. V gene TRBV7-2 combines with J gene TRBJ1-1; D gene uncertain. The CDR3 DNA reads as TGTGCCAGCAGCTTAGTTCTCAGCGACACTGAAGCTTTCTTT. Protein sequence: CASSLVLSDTEAFF.